This TCR beta chain was sequenced for a study of PD-1 blockade in classical Hodgkin lymphoma. Study-level results: Complete responders started with a diversity level that resembled newly diagnosed patients at baseline.

As to this clone: Its antigen is unknown.

Germline lookup yields CDR1 SGDLS and CDR2 YYNGEE. The CDR3 contains 15 residues. The V and J ends lost 0 bases and 6 bases, in that order; junction bases with no gene match: 6. Time point specified: cycle 4 day 1 (C4D1), after less than seven weeks of nivolumab. Relapse after autologous stem cell transplantation occurred in every patient, and brentuximab vedotin exposure varied. Clones were sequenced by immunoSEQ multiplex PCR, and TCRdb holds only the in-frame ones, with some missing. Of fewer than 30,000 clones listed, about 86% are singletons. This receptor was identified in a human donor with classical Hodgkin lymphoma. The rearrangement joins TRBV9 to TRBJ2-1; 7 positions match TRBD2. The specimen was peripheral blood mononuclear cells (PBMCs), collected before the fourth cycle of nivolumab. CDR3 protein: CASSVGGGSGNEQFF. For the CDR3, the DNA is TGTGCCAGCAGCGTAGGAGGCGGGAGCGGCAATGAGCAGTTCTTC.